One sample yielded the 18 T cell receptor beta chains listed below, sequenced in a study of cytomegalovirus exposure and HLA in healthy donors (dated by TCRdb to the late 2010s). Receptor amplification or capture employed the immunoSEQ multiplex PCR assay. A mixture of 60 forward primers for TCR Vbeta segments and 13 reverse primers for TCR Jbeta segments was used in the multiplex PCR. TCRdb holds this immuneACCESS table with in-frame rearrangements only. Some clones are missing; in checked studies, unresolved V genes explain under half, and the rest has no known cause. The sample's table covers 130,000 or so clones. The ten top clones hold about 2.2% of the sample. Specimen: PBMCs. These receptors originate from a young woman in good health and CMV-seronegative.

The chain is built from TRBV11-3 and TRBJ1-4, with D perhaps matching TRBD1 (5 bases). Germline V gene sequence: CDR1 SGHNT, CDR2 YENEEA. Trimming removed 5 bases from V and 8 bases from J, with 18 bases in between. This CDR3 is 15 amino acids long. The CDR3 nucleotides are TGTGCCAGCAGCCGGCGCGGGGGGGAAGGCGAAAAACTGTTTTTT. Residues: CASSRRGGEGEKLFF.

The CDR3 protein is CASSAGTSGFLKTQYF. The DNA for the CDR3 is TGTGCCAGCAGCGCCGGGACTAGCGGATTTCTTAAGACCCAGTACTTC. The chain is built from TRBV7-6 and TRBJ2-5; 11 nucleotides align to TRBD2. From germline, CDR1 is SGHVS and CDR2 FNYEAQ. J was trimmed by 6 bases and V by 5 bases; bases with no gene match: 11. The length of the CDR3 is 16 residues.

The chain recombines TRBV18 with TRBJ1-2, with D tentatively TRBD1 (5 bases). The CDR3 has 19 residues. CDR1 and CDR2 from the germline V gene are KGHSH and LQKENI. The V end lost 1 base, the J end lost 4 bases, and 25 bases lay between the germline ends. The CDR3, as DNA: TGTGCCAGCTCACCACTCCAGCCCGGGGGAGGCCCTACCTTCTATGGCTACACCTTC. This codes for CASSPLQPGGGPTFYGYTF.

The rearrangement joins TRBV4-3 to TRBJ1-1; TRBD1 matches 7 bases. V shed 0 bases and J 10 bases; nucleotides not matched to a gene: 5. This CDR3 has 13 residues. Germline V gene lookup returns CDR1 LGHNA and CDR2 YSLEER. In DNA, the CDR3 is TGCGCCAGCAGCCAAGAACAGGGGATCACAGCTTTCTTT. It encodes CASSQEQGITAFF.

This chain joins TRBV4-1 and TRBJ1-4; TRBD1 matches 10 bases. The ends lost 3 bases at V and 7 bases at J; junction bases unmatched: 2. This CDR3 is 14 amino acids long. CDR1 and CDR2 (germline): MGHRA, YSYEKL. CDR3 DNA: TGCGCCAGCAGCCAGGGGACAGGGGTTGAAAAACTGTTTTTT. Its translation: CASSQGTGVEKLFF.

The chain uses TRBV19 and TRBJ2-1; 13 nucleotides align to TRBD2. V shed 5 bases and J 10 bases; nucleotides not matched to a gene: 8. The length of the CDR3 is 15 residues. Germline assignment: CDR1 LNHDA and CDR2 SQIVND (reference sequence). CDR3 in amino acids: CASSRGLAGDNEQFF. The CDR3, as DNA: TGTGCCAGTAGTCGTGGACTAGCGGGAGATAACGAGCAGTTCTTC.

The gene calls are TRBV30 and TRBJ2-2, with 8 bases identical to TRBD2. V shed 5 bases, J shed 0 bases, and the junction held 2 bases outside the gene matches. Germline assignment: CDR1 GTSNPN and CDR2 SVGIG (reference sequence). The CDR3 sequence is 14 residues long. CDR3 DNA sequence: TGTGCCTGGGATAGCGGGACGAACACCGGGGAGCTGTTTTTT. It codes for CAWDSGTNTGELFF.

The chain employs TRBV4-1 and TRBJ1-6; 9 bases align to TRBD1. Trimming cost V 1 base and J 7 bases; bases outside gene matches: 23. The CDR3 spans 22 residues. Germline values: CDR1 MGHRA, CDR2 YSYEKL. DNA of the CDR3: TGCGCCAGCAGCCAAGTTCCTCCGAGTGGGACAGGGACTAGGGTTTACAATTCACCCCTCCACTTT. Translation gives CASSQVPPSGTGTRVYNSPLHF.

On this clone: This specimen includes other DNA sequences encoding the same CDR3. The chain recombines TRBV5-1 with TRBJ1-2; D gene unclear. The CDR3 is 12 residues long. Looked up from germline, CDR1 is SGHRS and CDR2 is YFSETQ. V was cut by 0 bases and J by 6 bases, with 6 bases left in between. CDR3 region: CASSLDRDGYTF. The CDR3 region has the DNA TGCGCCAGCAGCTTGGACCGGGATGGCTACACCTTC.

This chain uses TRBV10-3 with TRBJ1-2; 8 bases agree with TRBD1. The CDR3 spans 14 residues. Germline V gene sequence: CDR1 ENHRY, CDR2 SYGVKD. V gave up 7 bases and J gave up 3 bases; unmatched junction bases: 7. CDR3 sequence: CAIKRQGRDYGYTF. DNA for the CDR3: TGTGCCATCAAAAGACAGGGGCGAGACTATGGCTACACCTTC.

The V and J genes are TRBV19 and TRBJ1-2; a weak D match, TRBD1 (5 bases). CDR3 length: 15 residues. Trimming removed 0 bases at V and 6 bases at J, with 14 bases between. CDR1 LNHDA and CDR2 SQIVND come from the germline V gene (reference sequence). The CDR3 here is CASSIDLQGMDGYTF. DNA for the CDR3: TGTGCCAGTAGTATAGATCTTCAGGGCATGGATGGCTACACCTTC.

The chain carries TRBV27 and TRBJ2-7, with 13 nucleotides matching TRBD2. The CDR3 contains 15 residues. Germline V lookup: CDR1 MNHEY, CDR2 SMNVEV (reference sequence). V lost 4 bases to trimming and J lost 7 bases; unmatched junction nucleotides: 7. The CDR3 coding sequence is TGTGCCAGCAGTTCGGGACTAGCGGGAACGGGTGAGCAGTACGTC. Translated: CASSSGLAGTGEQYV.

The chain joins TRBV5-4 to TRBJ1-1; 7 positions match TRBD1. The CDR3 runs to 14 residues. The germline V gene has CDR1 SGHNT and CDR2 YYREEE (reference sequence). V was pared by 4 bases and J by 5 bases, with 8 bases of the junction left unmatched. Here the CDR3 reads CASSGQGGRTEAFF. The CDR3 DNA sequence: TGTGCCAGCAGCGGTCAGGGGGGCCGGACTGAAGCTTTCTTT. The full variable domain, in which reference TRBV5-4 and TRBJ1-1 provide the parts outside the CDR3, is ETGVTQSPTHLIKTRGQQVTLRCSSQSGHNTVSWYQQALGQGPQFIFQYYREEENGRGNFPPRFSGLQFPNYSSELNVNALELDDSALYLCASSGQGGRTEAFFGQGTRLTVV.

This rearrangement joins TRBV5-8 to TRBJ1-1; tentatively, D is TRBD1 (5 bases). Germline CDR1 reads SGHTS; CDR2 reads YDEGEE. The CDR3 has 14 residues. Trimming removed 4 bases from V and 3 bases from J, with 13 bases in between. The CDR3 DNA reads as TGTGCCAGCAGCCGCTGGGGGAGGGACACTGAAGCTTTCTTT. Amino acid sequence: CASSRWGRDTEAFF. Full variable domain (rest looked up from reference TRBV5-8 and TRBJ1-1): EAGVTQSPTHLIKTRGQQATLRCSPISGHTSVYWYQQALGLGLQFLLWYDEGEERNRGNFPPRFSGRQFPNYSSELNVNALELEDSALYLCASSRWGRDTEAFFGQGTRLTVV.

The chain combines TRBV11-3 with TRBJ1-4; 8 positions match TRBD1. Germline loops: CDR1 SGHNT, CDR2 YENEEA. The J segment lost 7 bases and the V segment lost 5 bases, leaving 6 bases of the junction unmatched. The CDR3 totals 14 residues. The CDR3 nucleotides read TGTGCCAGCAGCCTACAGGGGGTTAGTGAAAAACTGTTTTTT. This sequence encodes CASSLQGVSEKLFF.

The chain uses TRBV6-6 and TRBJ2-7; TRBD1 agrees at 7 bases. The CDR3 sequence is 15 residues long. Germline CDR1 and CDR2: MNHNY and SVGAGI (reference sequence). V lost 0 bases and J lost 3; bases outside the gene matches: 5. The CDR3 spells CASSYSTGKVYEQYV. In DNA, the CDR3 is TGTGCCAGCAGTTACTCGACAGGGAAGGTCTACGAGCAGTACGTC.

The chain uses TRBV30 and TRBJ2-7; 8 positions match TRBD2. In germline, CDR1 is GTSNPN, CDR2 SVGIG (reference sequence). The CDR3 extends over 14 amino acids. Losses at the gene ends were 0 bases for V and 5 bases for J; bases not matched to a gene: 6. CDR3 residues: CAWSVSSGIHEQYF. DNA for the CDR3: TGTGCCTGGAGTGTAAGTAGCGGGATCCACGAGCAGTACTTC. Variable domain in full (rest from reference TRBV30 and TRBJ2-7): SQTIHQWPATLVQPVGSPLSLECTVEGTSNPNLYWYRQAAGRGLQLLFYSVGIGQISSEVPQNLSASRPQDRQFILSSKKLLLSDSGFYLCAWSVSSGIHEQYFGPGTRLTVT.

In terms of frequency, this clone is medium-sized. CDR3 nucleotides: TGTGCCATCAGTTCGACTAGCGGGATCAGCTCCTACGAGCAGTACTTC. This sequence encodes CAISSTSGISSYEQYF. V and J are TRBV10-3 and TRBJ2-7, with 11 bases identical to TRBD2. This CDR3 is 16 amino acids long. J gave up 0 bases and V 5 bases, and 6 bases lay outside the gene matches. Germline V gives CDR1 ENHRY, CDR2 SYGVKD.